This T cell receptor beta chain was observed in a study of technical replicates of blood from several donors. The method was immunoSEQ multiplex PCR; TCRdb's version includes in-frame clones alone and lacks a portion of them. Of tens of thousands of clones listed, over 75% are singletons. The germline V gene encodes CDR1 KGHSH and CDR2 LQKENI. The ends were cut back, 3 bases at V and 0 bases at J, with 3 bases in the middle. The CDR3 totals 12 residues. The sequence came from a human donor in good health. The chain carries TRBV18 and TRBJ2-7; D gene uncertain. Specimen: T cells isolated from PBMCs. CDR3 bases: TGTGCCAGCTCACCCAACTCCTACGAGCAGTACTTC. Protein: CASSPNSYEQYF. Based on the CDR3 plus reference TRBV18 and TRBJ2-7, the full variable domain is NAGVMQNPRHLVRRRGQEARLRCSPMKGHSHVYWYRQLPEEGLKFMVYLQKENIIDESGMPKERFSAEFPKEGPSILRIQQVVRGDSAAYFCASSPNSYEQYFGPGTRLTVT.